These T cell receptor beta chains were read from a single sample in a study of blood T cell repertoires in COVID-19. Measured with immunoSEQ multiplex PCR; TCRdb has only the in-frame clones, and not every one. The sample lists over 200,000 clones; around nine tenths were seen once. The sequenced sample was peripheral blood. The receptors were gathered from a middle-aged man who had recovered from COVID-19. Both conserved end residues are trimmed from each CDR3. A D gene is named only where the DNA matches it firmly. For some rows the clone size is stated as once, few or many, or as a class when expanded; others skip it.

CDR3 length	D gene	clone size	J gene	V gene	CDR3 protein
12	TRBD1	.	TRBJ1-1	TRBV5-4	ASSDRTGNTEAF
10	.	.	TRBJ2-5	TRBV2	ASSETRETQY
12	TRBD1	.	TRBJ2-1	TRBV5-1	ASSLGQGANEQF
13	.	.	TRBJ2-3	TRBV7-9	ASSLEGAGADTQY
13	.	.	TRBJ2-1	TRBV6-6	ASSYSTRHYNEQF
14	TRBD2	once	TRBJ2-5	TRBV18	ASRRWVAGGPGTQY
13	TRBD2	.	TRBJ2-7	TRBV5-1	ASSLGGLAPYEQY
11	.	.	TRBJ1-1	TRBV12-3/TRBV12-4	ASSLFRNTEAF
12	TRBD1	.	TRBJ2-7	TRBV5-1	ASSARDSTYEQY
12	TRBD2	.	TRBJ2-1	TRBV29-1	SVLTSGVHNEQF
11	.	.	TRBJ2-7	TRBV6-8	ASRGGQGYEQY
11	.	.	TRBJ1-2	TRBV7-6	ASSLGPGRGYT
12	.	.	TRBJ2-7	TRBV12-5	ASGGGGRVYEQY
16	TRBD2	.	TRBJ2-1	TRBV11-3	ASSLHSSGSGSYNEQF
15	TRBD1	.	TRBJ1-6	TRBV5-6	ASSFPGQGAGNSPLH
20	.	.	TRBJ1-1	TRBV6-6	ASSNFTGSPKVPIGNKSEAF
13	TRBD2	few	TRBJ2-1	TRBV6-4	ASSPTGGSGNEQF
13	.	few	TRBJ2-5	TRBV9	ASSVAGARGETQY
13	.	.	TRBJ1-1	TRBV6-5	ASSYSHRIYTEAF
9	.	.	TRBJ2-7	TRBV5-8	ASSLVSEQY
14	.	.	TRBJ2-3	TRBV20-1	SASRVGASYTDTQY
15	TRBD2	.	TRBJ2-7	TRBV4-2	ASSQDFGAGGLYEQY
16	TRBD1	.	TRBJ1-1	TRBV25-1	ASSEWKGTGNLNTEAF
12	.	.	TRBJ1-1	TRBV27	ASSLGAGGADAF
11	.	.	TRBJ1-1	TRBV15	ATSIGRNTEAF
11	.	.	TRBJ2-7	TRBV6-2/TRBV6-3	ASSYSESGEQY
15	.	.	TRBJ2-3	TRBV7-9	ASSPSPWGGITDTQY
14	.	once	TRBJ1-2	TRBV7-2	ASSLLPGKANYGYT
13	TRBD1	.	TRBJ2-7	TRBV2	ASSESVGGGYEQY
12	TRBD1	.	TRBJ1-2	TRBV18	ASSPPTGWYGYT
13	TRBD1	few	TRBJ2-1	TRBV7-2	ASSFDRGRNNEQF
15	.	.	TRBJ2-5	TRBV18	ASSPPRGPNRQETQY
15	TRBD2	.	TRBJ2-5	TRBV7-2	ASSLSATSGGWETQY
16	.	.	TRBJ2-4	TRBV5-5	ASSLTGILSLAKNIQY
12	.	.	TRBJ1-4	TRBV7-9	ASSLAARNEKLF
12	.	.	TRBJ1-4	TRBV6-6	ASTPDSTNEKLF
12	.	.	TRBJ2-1	TRBV14	ASSPHPRLMGGF
12	TRBD2	.	TRBJ2-1	TRBV27	ASTREGVRNEQF
14	TRBD2	.	TRBJ2-5	TRBV7-2	ASSSSVLAGVETQY
12	TRBD2	.	TRBJ2-5	TRBV19	ASSGLADQETQY
15	TRBD1	.	TRBJ1-5	TRBV7-9	ASSFSNEDRGNQPQH
13	.	.	TRBJ2-7	TRBV9	ASSVAGSSSYEQY
13	.	.	TRBJ2-7	TRBV13	ASSLGGGMTYEQY
12	.	once	TRBJ2-5	TRBV25-1	ASSETLRRETQY
17	TRBD2	.	TRBJ2-5	TRBV18	ASSQDHPGLAGAQETQY
14	TRBD1	.	TRBJ2-7	TRBV2	ASSTNPETGTYEQY
15	TRBD1	.	TRBJ1-2	TRBV28	ASSLPGGTGKYYGYT
11	.	.	TRBJ2-7	TRBV7-9	ASSDGSSYEQY
14	TRBD1	.	TRBJ2-2	TRBV7-3	ASSRLQGPGSGELF
13	.	.	TRBJ1-5	TRBV10-2	ASRAGKNSNQPQH
14	.	.	TRBJ1-2	TRBV19	ASSISAGPQGYGYT
12	.	.	TRBJ2-5	TRBV2	ASRHRDYQETQY
12	TRBD2	.	TRBJ2-1	TRBV30	AWGGSGTDNEQF
13	TRBD1	once	TRBJ1-2	TRBV5-5	ASSLGGTGFYGYT
14	.	.	TRBJ1-1	TRBV21-1	ASSTGPDGKNTEAF
14	TRBD2	.	TRBJ2-1	TRBV27	ASSSRLASTHNEQF
11	.	.	TRBJ2-7	TRBV4-3	ASSEPRIGEQY